These 12 T cell receptor beta chains share one sample of origin, sequenced in a study of spatial heterogeneity in lung cancer. Time point specified: blood at routine non-recurrence follow-up after resection. Via MiXCR, TCRdb re-called the 5' RACE reads, giving one row per CDR3 protein. The sample carries roughly 70,000 distinct CDR3 sequences, about 9.5% recorded once. The material was PBMCs, obtained at follow-up. The receptors shown here come from a female donor with early-stage non-small cell lung cancer.

There are many counts of this clonotype. The chain joins TRBV27 to TRBJ2-7; 8 bases are shared with TRBD1. V trimming: 4 bases; J trimming: 5 bases; junction bases outside the gene matches: 7. Germline V gene sequence: CDR1 MNHEY, CDR2 SMNVEV (reference sequence). This CDR3 is built from 14 residues. In DNA, the CDR3 is TGTGCCAGCAGTTCTATCAGGGGGCGCGACGAGCAGTACTTC. Its translation is CASSSIRGRDEQYF.

This clonotype showed up many times. This chain connects TRBV19 to TRBJ2-2, with a weak D call TRBD2 (6 bases). Trimming stripped 5 bases from V and 1 base from J, with 14 bases between. This CDR3 has 16 residues. CDR1 LNHDA and CDR2 SQIVND come from the germline V gene (reference sequence). In nucleotides, the CDR3 is TGTGCCAGTAGTTTCCTTGGAGGGGAGAACACCGGGGAGCTGTTTTTT. Translating it yields CASSFLGGENTGELFF.

At least ten counts were recorded for this clonotype. The rearrangement joins TRBV18 to TRBJ1-6; D possibly corresponds to TRBD1 (6 bases). Trimming left V 4 bases short and J 7 bases short, with 11 bases between. The CDR3 totals 14 residues. Germline V gives CDR1 KGHSH, CDR2 LQKENI. This chain's CDR3 is CASSLEGGNSPLHF. The CDR3 DNA is TGTGCCAGCTCACTCGAGGGGGGCAATTCACCCCTCCACTTT.

This clonotype was seen ten or more times. The chain uses TRBV4-2 and TRBJ2-3, with no clear D. CDR3 length: 16 residues. Germline V gives CDR1 LGHNA, CDR2 YNFKEQ. Deletions cut 0 bases from V and 1 base from J, with 11 bases between. DNA for the CDR3: TGTGCCAGCAGCCAAGACCGATCAGCTGGCACAGATACGCAGTATTTT. It yields the protein CASSQDRSAGTDTQYF.

There are many counts of this clonotype. The V call is TRBV7-2, the J call TRBJ2-7; possibly TRBD2 for D (5 bases). The germline V and J ends were trimmed by 5 bases and 4 bases, with 21 bases remaining between them. The CDR3 length is 16 residues. The V gene's germline CDR1 is SGHTA and CDR2 FQGNSA. The CDR3: CASSVYLDMRAYEQYF. The CDR3 DNA sequence: TGTGCCAGCAGCGTATACCTAGACATGCGGGCGTACGAGCAGTACTTC.

Details on this clonotype: With a much larger clone just one base away, this may be a read error. The rearrangement links TRBV7-9 to TRBJ2-5, with D possibly being TRBD1 (5 bases). Germline V gene data show CDR1 as SEHNR and CDR2 as FQNEAQ (reference sequence). The CDR3 is made up of 16 amino acids. The CDR3 bases are TGTGTCAGCAGCTTAACGTCAGGGTTATTCCAAGAGACCCAGTACTTC. Protein product: CVSSLTSGLFQETQYF.

This clonotype was observed many times. The chain links TRBV20-1 to TRBJ2-3, with a tentative D call TRBD1 (6 bases). The CDR3 has 13 residues. Between the trimmed V and J ends, which lost 3 bases and 10 bases, there was a span of 17 bases. Germline V lookup: CDR1 DFQATT, CDR2 SNEGSKA (reference sequence). CDR3: CSASLTVGAAQYF. DNA for the CDR3: TGCAGTGCTAGTCTGACAGTGGGGGCAGCGCAGTATTTT.

At least ten counts were recorded for this clonotype. The J gene is TRBJ2-7, the V gene TRBV7-9; 11 positions agree with TRBD2. CDR3 size: 14 residues. The V gene end was trimmed by 6 bases and the J gene end by 4 bases; junction bases not matched to a gene: 5. CDR1 SEHNR and CDR2 FQNEAQ come from the germline V gene (reference sequence). CDR3 coding DNA: TGTGCCAGCAGGACTAGCGGGATCGATTACGAGCAGTACTTC. Its protein product is CASRTSGIDYEQYF.

This clonotype was observed many times. The CDR3 end shows no conserved phenylalanine or tryptophan, and so a read error is likely. The DNA is omitted, as the CDR3 cannot be located on it reliably, and the CDR3 follows TCRdb's listing. The rearrangement links TRBV28 to TRBJ1-1; TRBD1, the D gene given by the table, was not confirmed from the DNA. Germline V CDR1 and CDR2: MDHEN, SYDVKM. The CDR3 region is 12 residues in length, termini included. CDR3 in amino acids: CASSPGQGVGIY.

This clonotype was counted many times. This sequence joins TRBV19 and TRBJ1-2; 8 bases align to TRBD1. This CDR3 region has 14 residues. V lost 2 bases and J lost 8; bases outside the gene matches: 7. Per germline, CDR1 LNHDA and CDR2 SQIVND (reference sequence). The CDR3 DNA follows: TGTGCCAGTAGTATAAGGACAGGGCGACGAGGCTACACCTTC. It yields the protein CASSIRTGRRGYTF.

The gene calls are TRBV5-1 and TRBJ1-1, with 9 bases identical to TRBD1. CDR1 and CDR2 (germline): SGHRS, YFSETQ. The CDR3 consists of 14 residues. The V segment lost 3 bases and the J segment 7 bases; nucleotides outside the gene matches: 7. The CDR3 region has the DNA TGCGCCAGCAGCTGGGGACAGGGCGAGGGTGAAGCTTTCTTT. Its translation is CASSWGQGEGEAFF.

This clonotype was found many times. The genes are TRBV27 and TRBJ2-3; either TRBD1 or TRBD2 may fit D (6 bases each). Germline V gene sequence: CDR1 MNHEY, CDR2 SMNVEV (reference sequence). The CDR3 has 15 residues. The germline V and J ends were trimmed by 3 bases and 3 bases, with 13 bases remaining between them. The chain's CDR3 is CASSFGGPRTDTQYF. CDR3 bases: TGTGCCAGCAGTTTTGGGGGGCCGAGGACAGATACGCAGTATTTT.